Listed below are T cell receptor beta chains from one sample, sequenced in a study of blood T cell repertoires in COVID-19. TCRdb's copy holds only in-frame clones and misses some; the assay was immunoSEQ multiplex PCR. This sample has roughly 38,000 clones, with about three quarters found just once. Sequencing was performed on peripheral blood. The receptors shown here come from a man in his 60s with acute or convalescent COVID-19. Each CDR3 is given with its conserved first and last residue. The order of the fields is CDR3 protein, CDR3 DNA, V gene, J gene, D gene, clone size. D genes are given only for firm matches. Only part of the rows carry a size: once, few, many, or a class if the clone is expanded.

CASRYTGGRNQPQHF	TGTGCCAGCAGGTACACAGGGGGCCGGAATCAGCCCCAGCATTTT	TRBV27	TRBJ1-5	TRBD1	.
CASSLTGMKTQYF	TGTGCCAGCAGTCTAACAGGGATGAAGACCCAGTACTTC	TRBV6-5	TRBJ2-5	.	.
CATSDPPGYNEQFF	TGTGCCACCAGTGATCCGCCGGGTTACAATGAGCAGTTCTTC	TRBV24-1	TRBJ2-1	.	.
CASSTWLGDTEAFF	TGTGCCAGCAGCACCTGGCTAGGCGACACTGAAGCTTTCTTT	TRBV3-1/TRBV3-2	TRBJ1-1	.	once
CATQGDRFPPEAFF	TGTGCCACCCAGGGGGACAGATTCCCCCCTGAGGCTTTCTTT	TRBV7-9	TRBJ1-1	TRBD1	few
CAWSGDRAGTGELFF	TGTGCCTGGAGCGGGGACAGGGCAGGCACCGGGGAGCTGTTTTTT	TRBV30	TRBJ2-2	TRBD1	.
CASSLAGLNNSPLHF	TGTGCCAGCAGCTTAGCGGGACTGAATAATTCACCCCTCCACTTT	TRBV7-2	TRBJ1-6	.	.
CASSQAFGLAGVTNEQFF	TGTGCCAGCAGCCAAGCCTTCGGCCTAGCGGGAGTTACCAATGAGCAGTTCTTC	TRBV14	TRBJ2-1	TRBD2	few
CASSPQEGQAKYGYTF	TGTGCCAGCAGCCCCCAAGAGGGACAGGCCAAGTATGGCTACACCTTC	TRBV9	TRBJ1-2	TRBD1	.
CATSRDPGGTGSYKQYF	TGTGCCACCAGCAGAGATCCTGGTGGGACAGGGTCCTACAAGCAGTACTTC	TRBV15	TRBJ2-7	TRBD1	.
CASSFVAQGAGNSPLHF	TGTGCCAGCAGCTTTGTTGCACAGGGGGCTGGGAATTCACCCCTCCACTTT	TRBV5-5	TRBJ1-6	TRBD1	.
CASSPVPLAGGSDTQYF	TGTGCCAGCAGCCCCGTCCCACTAGCGGGAGGGTCAGATACGCAGTATTTT	TRBV5-4	TRBJ2-3	TRBD2	.
CASKEGGGSYEQYF	TGCGCCAGCAAGGAGGGCGGTGGCTCCTACGAGCAGTACTTC	TRBV5-1	TRBJ2-7	.	.
CASSPPQGTRYEQYF	TGTGCCAGCAGCCCCCCTCAGGGGACAAGATACGAGCAGTACTTC	TRBV11-3	TRBJ2-7	.	.
CASSSPGQGDKQYF	TGTGCCAGCAGTTCCCCGGGACAGGGGGATAAGCAGTACTTC	TRBV28	TRBJ2-7	TRBD1	.
CASSLAGQSQQETQYF	TGCGCCAGCAGCTTGGCTGGACAGTCCCAGCAAGAGACCCAGTACTTC	TRBV5-1	TRBJ2-5	.	.
CASSAGTVNTYEQYF	TGTGCCAGCAGCGCGGGGACAGTTAATACCTACGAGCAGTACTTC	TRBV5-4	TRBJ2-7	.	.
CASSFILEDTGELFF	TGTGCCAGCAGCTTCATTCTAGAGGACACCGGGGAGCTGTTTTTT	TRBV7-6	TRBJ2-2	.	.
CAISESTVFTEAFF	TGTGCCATCAGTGAGTCGACAGTTTTCACTGAAGCTTTCTTT	TRBV10-3	TRBJ1-1	.	.
CASMRQGSYEQYF	TGTGCCAGCATGAGACAGGGCTCCTACGAGCAGTACTTC	TRBV7-9	TRBJ2-7	TRBD1	.